One sample yielded the 5 T cell receptor beta chains listed below, sequenced in a study of siplizumab effects on memory and regulatory T cells. Clones were read by immunoSEQ multiplex PCR, and TCRdb kept only the in-frame ones, dropping some. The data hold 62,000 or so clones, with roughly 80% observed a single time. The specimen was memory CD4+ T cells sorted from blood. These receptors came from a human donor in good health.

This chain uses TRBV19 with TRBJ1-5; D is unresolved. Trimming cost V 7 bases and J 1 base, with 20 bases left between them. Germline loops: CDR1 LNHDA, CDR2 SQIVND (reference sequence). This CDR3 comprises 17 residues. The CDR3: CASTEETGIRSNQPQHF. CDR3 DNA sequence: TGTGCCAGTACAGAGGAAACCGGTATAAGGAGCAATCAGCCCCAGCATTTT.

CDR3 DNA: TGTGCCAGCAGCGGCGGGACAGGGGGCTCCAGGGAGCTGTTTTTT. Its translation is CASSGGTGGSRELFF. The chain has TRBV9 and TRBJ2-2, with TRBD1 matching over 12 bases. The trim removed 3 bases at V and 9 bases at J, leaving 6 bases unmatched. CDR1 and CDR2 from the germline V gene are SGDLS and YYNGEE. CDR3 length: 15 amino acids.

The CDR3 nucleotides are TGTGCAAGTCGCTTAGTCCCAGATACGCAGTATTTT. It encodes CASRLVPDTQYF. The chain joins TRBV12-2 to TRBJ2-3. TRBV12-2 is a pseudogene. This CDR3 has 12 residues.

This clone was observed a handful of times. The rearrangement links TRBV10-3 to TRBJ2-5, with 7 bases that match TRBD2. This CDR3 is 11 amino acids long. V trimming: 11 bases; J trimming: 4 bases; junction bases outside the gene matches: 4. In germline, CDR1 is ENHRY, CDR2 SYGVKD. The CDR3 DNA reads TGTGCCCATGGGGGGGGAGAGACCCAGTACTTC. This encodes CAHGGGETQYF.

The table lists this clone with a few counts. The genes are TRBV4-1 and TRBJ1-5; D unclear. The V gene's germline CDR1 is MGHRA and CDR2 YSYEKL. CDR3 length: 13 residues. The V end lost 1 base, the J end lost 5 bases, and 6 bases lay between the germline ends. The CDR3 sequence: CASSQGRDQPQHF. CDR3 coding DNA: TGCGCCAGCAGCCAAGGGAGGGATCAGCCCCAGCATTTT.